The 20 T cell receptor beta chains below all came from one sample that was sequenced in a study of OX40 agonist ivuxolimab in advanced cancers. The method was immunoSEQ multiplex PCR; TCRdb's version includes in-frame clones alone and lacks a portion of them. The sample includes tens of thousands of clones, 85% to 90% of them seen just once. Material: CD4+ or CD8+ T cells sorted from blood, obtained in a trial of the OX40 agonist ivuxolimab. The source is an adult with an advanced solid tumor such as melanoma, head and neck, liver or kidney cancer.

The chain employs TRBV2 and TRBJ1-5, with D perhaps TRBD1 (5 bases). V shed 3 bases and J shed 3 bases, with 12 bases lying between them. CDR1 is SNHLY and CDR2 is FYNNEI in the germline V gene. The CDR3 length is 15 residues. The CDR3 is CASSESGRDNQPQHF. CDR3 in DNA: TGTGCCAGCAGTGAGTCGGGCAGGGACAATCAGCCCCAGCATTTT.

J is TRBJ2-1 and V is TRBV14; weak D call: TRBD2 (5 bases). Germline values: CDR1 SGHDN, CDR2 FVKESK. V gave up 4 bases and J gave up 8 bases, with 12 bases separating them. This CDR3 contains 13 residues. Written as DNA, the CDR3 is TGTGCCAGCAGCCCCCCGGGGTCGGATGAGCAGTTCTTC. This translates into CASSPPGSDEQFF.

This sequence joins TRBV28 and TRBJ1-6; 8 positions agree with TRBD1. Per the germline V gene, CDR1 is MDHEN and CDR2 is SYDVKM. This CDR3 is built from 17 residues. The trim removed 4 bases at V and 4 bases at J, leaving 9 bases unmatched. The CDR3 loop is CASSSASGGGYNSPLHF. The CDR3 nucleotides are TGTGCCAGCAGTTCGGCATCAGGGGGCGGGTATAATTCACCCCTCCACTTT.

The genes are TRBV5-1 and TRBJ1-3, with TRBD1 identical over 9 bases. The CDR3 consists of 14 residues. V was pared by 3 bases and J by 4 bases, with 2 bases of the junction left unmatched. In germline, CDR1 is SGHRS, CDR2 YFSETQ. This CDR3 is CASSWDRAGNTIYF. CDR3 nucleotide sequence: TGCGCCAGCAGCTGGGACAGGGCAGGAAACACCATATATTTT.

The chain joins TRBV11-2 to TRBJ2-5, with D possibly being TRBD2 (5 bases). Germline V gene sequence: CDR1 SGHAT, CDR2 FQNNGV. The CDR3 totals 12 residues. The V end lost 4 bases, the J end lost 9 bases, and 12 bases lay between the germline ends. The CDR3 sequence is CASSSYAGAQYF. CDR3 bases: TGTGCCAGCAGCTCATACGCCGGGGCCCAGTACTTC.

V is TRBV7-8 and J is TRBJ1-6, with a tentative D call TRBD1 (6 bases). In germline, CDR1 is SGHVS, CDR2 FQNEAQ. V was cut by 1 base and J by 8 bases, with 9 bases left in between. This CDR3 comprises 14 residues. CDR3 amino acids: CASSLDRVYSPLHF. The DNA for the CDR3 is TGTGCCAGCAGCTTAGACAGGGTATATTCACCCCTCCACTTT.

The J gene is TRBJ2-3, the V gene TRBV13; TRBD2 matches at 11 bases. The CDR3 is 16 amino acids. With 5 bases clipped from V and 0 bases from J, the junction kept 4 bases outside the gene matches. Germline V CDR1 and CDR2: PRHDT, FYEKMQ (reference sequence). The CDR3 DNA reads TGTGCCAGCAGCCTAAGACTAGCGGGGAGCACAGATACGCAGTATTTT. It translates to CASSLRLAGSTDTQYF.

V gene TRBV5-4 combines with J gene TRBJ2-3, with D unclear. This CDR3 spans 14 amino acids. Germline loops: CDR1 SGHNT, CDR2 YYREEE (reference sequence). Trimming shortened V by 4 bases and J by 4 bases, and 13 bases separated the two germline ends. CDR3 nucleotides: TGTGCCAGCAGCCTCGGGCAGCTCGCAGATACGCAGTATTTT. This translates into CASSLGQLADTQYF.

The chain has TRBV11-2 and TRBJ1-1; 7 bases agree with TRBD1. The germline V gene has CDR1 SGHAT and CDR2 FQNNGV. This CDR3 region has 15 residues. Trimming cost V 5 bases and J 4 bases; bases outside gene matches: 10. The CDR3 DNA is TGTGCCAGCAGCGCCGCGACAGGGAGGGGCACTGAAGCTTTCTTT. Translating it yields CASSAATGRGTEAFF.

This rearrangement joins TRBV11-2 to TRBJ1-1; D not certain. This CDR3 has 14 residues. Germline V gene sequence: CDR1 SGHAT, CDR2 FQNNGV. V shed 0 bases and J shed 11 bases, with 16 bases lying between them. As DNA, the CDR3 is TGTGCCAGCAGCTTAGAGGGGTTTTTGGGGTCGGCTTTCTTT. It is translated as CASSLEGFLGSAFF.

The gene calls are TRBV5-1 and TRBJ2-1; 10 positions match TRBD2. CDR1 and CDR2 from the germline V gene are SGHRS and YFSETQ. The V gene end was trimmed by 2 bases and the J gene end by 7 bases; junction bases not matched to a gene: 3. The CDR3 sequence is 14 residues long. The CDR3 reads CASSLLSGRNEQFF. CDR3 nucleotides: TGCGCCAGCAGCTTACTTAGCGGGAGGAATGAGCAGTTCTTC.

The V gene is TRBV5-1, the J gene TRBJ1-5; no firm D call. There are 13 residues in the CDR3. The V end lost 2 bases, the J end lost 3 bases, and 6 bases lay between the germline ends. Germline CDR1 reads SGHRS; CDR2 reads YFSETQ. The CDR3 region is CASSFSSNQPQHF. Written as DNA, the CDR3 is TGCGCCAGCAGCTTTAGCTCCAATCAGCCCCAGCATTTT. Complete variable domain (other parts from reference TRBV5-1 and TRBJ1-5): KAGVTQTPRYLIKTRGQQVTLSCSPISGHRSVSWYQQTPGQGLQFLFEYFSETQRNKGNFPGRFSGRQFSNSRSEMNVSTLELGDSALYLCASSFSSNQPQHFGDGTRLSIL.

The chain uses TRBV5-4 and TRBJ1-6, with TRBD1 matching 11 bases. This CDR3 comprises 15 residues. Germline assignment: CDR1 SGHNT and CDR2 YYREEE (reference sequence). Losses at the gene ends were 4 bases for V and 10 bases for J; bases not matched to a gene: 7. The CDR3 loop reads CASSRDRGNGSPLHF. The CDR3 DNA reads TGTGCCAGCAGCCGGGACAGGGGGAATGGGTCACCCCTCCACTTT.

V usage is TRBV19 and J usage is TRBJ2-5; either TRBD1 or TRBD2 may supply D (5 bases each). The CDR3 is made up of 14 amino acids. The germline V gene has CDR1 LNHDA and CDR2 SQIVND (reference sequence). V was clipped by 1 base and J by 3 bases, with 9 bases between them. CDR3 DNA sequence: TGTGCCAGTAGTATAGCGGGACGAGAAGAGACCCAGTACTTC. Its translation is CASSIAGREETQYF.

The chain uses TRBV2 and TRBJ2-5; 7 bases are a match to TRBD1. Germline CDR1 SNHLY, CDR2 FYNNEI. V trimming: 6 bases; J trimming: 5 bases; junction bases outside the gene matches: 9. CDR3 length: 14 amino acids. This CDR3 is CASRARDSKETQYF. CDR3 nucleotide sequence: TGTGCCAGCAGAGCCCGGGACAGTAAGGAGACCCAGTACTTC.

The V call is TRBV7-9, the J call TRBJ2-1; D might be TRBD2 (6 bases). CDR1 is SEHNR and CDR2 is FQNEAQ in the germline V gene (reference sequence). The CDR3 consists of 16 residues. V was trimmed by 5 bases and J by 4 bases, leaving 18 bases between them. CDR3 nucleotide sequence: TGTGCCAGCAGCCTAAATAGCGGTTCCGGGTACAATGAGCAGTTCTTC. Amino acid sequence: CASSLNSGSGYNEQFF.

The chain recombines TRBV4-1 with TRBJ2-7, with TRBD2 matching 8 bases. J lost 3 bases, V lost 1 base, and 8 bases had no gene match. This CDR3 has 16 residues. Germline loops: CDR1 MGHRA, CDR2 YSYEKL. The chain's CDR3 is CASSQVAGGIGYEQYF. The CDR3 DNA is TGCGCCAGCAGCCAAGTTGCGGGGGGAATCGGCTACGAGCAGTACTTC.

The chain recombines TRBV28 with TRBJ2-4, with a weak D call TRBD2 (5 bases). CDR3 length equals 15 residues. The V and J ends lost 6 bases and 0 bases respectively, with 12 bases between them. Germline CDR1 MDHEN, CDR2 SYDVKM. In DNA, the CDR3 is TGTGCCAGCAGAGAGAGAGGGATAGCCAAAAACATTCAGTACTTC. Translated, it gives CASRERGIAKNIQYF.

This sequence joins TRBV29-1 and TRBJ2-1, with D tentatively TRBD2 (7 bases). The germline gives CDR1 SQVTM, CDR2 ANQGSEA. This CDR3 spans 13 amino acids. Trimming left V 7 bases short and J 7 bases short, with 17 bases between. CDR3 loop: CSAGGTGRNEQFF. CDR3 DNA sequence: TGCAGCGCGGGGGGAACAGGGAGGAATGAGCAGTTCTTC.

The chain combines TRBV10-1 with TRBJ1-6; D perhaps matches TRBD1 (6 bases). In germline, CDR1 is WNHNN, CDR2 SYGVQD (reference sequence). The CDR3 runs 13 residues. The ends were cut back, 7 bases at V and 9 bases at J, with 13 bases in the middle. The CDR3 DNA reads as TGCGCCAGCAATGCAGGGGTCGGTTCACCCCTCCACTTT. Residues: CASNAGVGSPLHF.